The clone carrying this T cell receptor (beta chain) showed up just a few times. The source of the sample is a study of blood T cell repertoires in COVID-19. The overall study: The cDNA or gDNA used as material had been derived from T cells, B-cell-depleted T cells, or PBMCs.

This CDR3 spans 16 amino acids. With 3 bases removed from V and 1 base from J, the gap between germline ends came to 14 bases. Germline-derived CDR1 and CDR2 are SEHNR and FQNEAQ (reference sequence). Participants were placed into cohorts based on the clinical history they reported. Sequenced by immunoSEQ multiplex PCR; TCRdb stores in-frame clones only, minus some. The profile covers a few hundred thousand clones, with around 90% appearing a single time and 4% to 5.5% taken by the ten largest. The sample taken for sequencing was PBMCs or T cells enriched from blood (not recorded which). V gene TRBV7-9 combines with J gene TRBJ2-3; tentative D call: TRBD1 (6 bases). This receptor was identified in a young woman with acute COVID-19. CDR3 sequence: CASSLIQGPRTDTQYF. CDR3 in DNA: TGTGCCAGCAGCTTGATACAGGGTCCCCGCACAGATACGCAGTATTTT.